These T cell receptor beta chains were read from a single sample in a study of T cell clonotyping in hematopoietic cell transplantation. Sequencing was performed with immunoSEQ multiplex PCR; in TCRdb, only in-frame clones are kept and a portion is missing. The data hold 55,000 to 70,000 clones, with roughly 93% observed a single time. The sequencing input was peripheral blood mononuclear cells. The source of these receptors is a middle-aged man in good health. Some clones in this sample may be carry-over from other donors' samples. CDR3s include the opening cysteine and the closing phenylalanine or tryptophan. A D gene is named only where the DNA matches it firmly. Size tells how often a clone was seen (once, few, many) or the class of an expanded clone, and some rows leave it out.

d_call	v_call	j_call	clone_size	cdr3_nt	cdr3_aa
-	TRBV6-1	TRBJ2-7	-	TGTGCCAGCAGTGTTGACAGGCTCTCCTACGAGCAGTACTTC	CASSVDRLSYEQYF
TRBD1	TRBV10-3	TRBJ1-1	-	TGTGCCATCACCAAATCAGGGGGGGACACTGAAGCTTTCTTT	CAITKSGGDTEAFF
-	TRBV7-2	TRBJ1-1	-	TGTGCCAGCAGCTTCAAGGGCGACACTGAAGCTTTCTTT	CASSFKGDTEAFF
-	TRBV5-4	TRBJ1-3	-	TGTGCCAGCAGCTTGGAACAGTCCAACACCATATATTTT	CASSLEQSNTIYF
TRBD1	TRBV5-1	TRBJ2-7	-	TGCGCCAGCAGCTTGGATTCTTCTTATGGGACAGGGGAGGTCGAGCAGTACTTC	CASSLDSSYGTGEVEQYF
-	TRBV6-1	TRBJ1-5	-	TGTGCCAGCAGTTTCACCGGGGGCAATCAGCCCCAGCATTTT	CASSFTGGNQPQHF
TRBD2	TRBV4-2	TRBJ2-7	-	TGTGCCAGCAGCCCTAGCGGCACTAGCGGAAACTACGAGCAGTACTTC	CASSPSGTSGNYEQYF
-	TRBV2	TRBJ2-7	-	TGTGCCACCCAAGGGTCCGGGAAAAACTACGAGCAGTACTTC	CATQGSGKNYEQYF
-	TRBV11-2	TRBJ2-3	-	TGTGCCAGCAGCTTAGAAGCGAAGCTAAGCACAGATACGCAGTATTTT	CASSLEAKLSTDTQYF
-	TRBV7-9	TRBJ1-2	-	TGTGCCAGCAGTCGAGACGTTAACTATGGCTACACCTTC	CASSRDVNYGYTF
TRBD1	TRBV4-2	TRBJ2-1	-	TGTGCCAGCAGCCAAGAAGGGGGACAGAGCTACAATGAGCAGTTCTTC	CASSQEGGQSYNEQFF
TRBD2	TRBV5-6	TRBJ2-2	-	TGTGCCAGCAGCCAGGGACTAGTCCGGGAGCTGTTTTTT	CASSQGLVRELFF
TRBD1	TRBV11-3	TRBJ1-1	-	TGTGCCAGCAGCTCTGGACAGGGCGGCGCTTTCTTT	CASSSGQGGAFF
-	TRBV29-1	TRBJ2-5	-	TGCAGCGTCGACAGGGAGGGGCAAGAGACCCAGTACTTC	CSVDREGQETQYF
-	TRBV30	TRBJ1-1	once	TGTGCCTGGAGTGACAACCTCGATGAAGCTTTCTTT	CAWSDNLDEAFF
-	TRBV4-1	TRBJ2-7	-	TGCGCCAGCAGCCAAGGAGGGATAGGCGAGCAGTACTTC	CASSQGGIGEQYF
-	TRBV5-1	TRBJ2-6	-	TGCGCCAGCAGCTTGGATGGGACGGACCACTCTGGGGCCAACGTCCTGACTTTC	CASSLDGTDHSGANVLTF
-	TRBV9	TRBJ1-1	-	TGTGCCAGCAGCGTAGGAGAGTGGGAAGGCACTGAAGCTTTCTTT	CASSVGEWEGTEAFF
-	TRBV6-4	TRBJ2-2	-	TGTGCCAGCAGTGACTCGACCACCGGGGAGCTGTTTTTT	CASSDSTTGELFF
-	TRBV7-9	TRBJ2-7	-	TGTGCCAGCAGCGAAGACGGAAACGAGCAGTACTTC	CASSEDGNEQYF
TRBD1	TRBV27	TRBJ2-1	-	TGTGCCAGCAGTTTTGCCCCCCCGGGACAGGGGCGGAATGAGCAGTTCTTC	CASSFAPPGQGRNEQFF
-	TRBV28	TRBJ2-3	medium-sized	TGTGCCAGCAGTTTTTCAGATACGCAGTATTTT	CASSFSDTQYF
TRBD1	TRBV5-1	TRBJ2-7	-	TGCGCCAGCAGCGTAGCGACAGGGGTTCAATACGAGCAGTACTTC	CASSVATGVQYEQYF
-	TRBV2	TRBJ2-7	-	TGTGCCAGCAGTTTACGGACTGTCTACGAGCAGTACTTC	CASSLRTVYEQYF
TRBD1	TRBV11-2	TRBJ1-6	-	TGTGCCAGCAGTCCCGGGACAGCCAATTCACCCCTCCACTTT	CASSPGTANSPLHF
TRBD2	TRBV11-3	TRBJ2-3	-	TGTGCCAGCAGCTTAGGACTAGCGGGAGCAGATACGCAGTATTTT	CASSLGLAGADTQYF
-	TRBV5-1	TRBJ2-1	-	TGCGCCAGCAGCCCGACAGGAGGTGAGCAGTTCTTC	CASSPTGGEQFF
TRBD2	TRBV11-2	TRBJ2-3	-	TGTGCCAGCAGCCGGGGAGGACTAGCGGGAGTTACAGATACGCAGTATTTT	CASSRGGLAGVTDTQYF
-	TRBV28	TRBJ2-2	-	TGTGCCAGCAGAGGAGGAGCCACCGGGGAGCTGTTTTTT	CASRGGATGELFF
TRBD1	TRBV5-6	TRBJ1-2	-	TGTGCCAGCAGCTTGATTAATCGGGACAGGGAAGGCTACACCTTC	CASSLINRDREGYTF
-	TRBV11-2	TRBJ1-6	-	TGTGCCAGCAGCTCTAGGGGGGGAGGTGGTTCACCCCTCCACTTT	CASSSRGGGGSPLHF
-	TRBV6-5	TRBJ1-1	-	TGTGCCAGCAGTGTCACCAGAGGGCTGAACACTGAAGCTTTCTTT	CASSVTRGLNTEAFF
-	TRBV10-1	TRBJ2-2	-	TGCGCCAGCCGTCCTATGGGGGGAATGAACACCGGGGAGCTGTTTTTT	CASRPMGGMNTGELFF
TRBD2	TRBV7-7	TRBJ2-1	-	TGTGCTAGCAGCTTAGCTAGCGGGGGGCTCAGTGAGCAGTTCTTC	CASSLASGGLSEQFF
TRBD1	TRBV10-3	TRBJ1-1	-	TGTGCCATCGGTAACAGGGGGGAGGGCACTGAAGCTTTCTTT	CAIGNRGEGTEAFF
-	TRBV29-1	TRBJ1-2	once	TGCAGCGTTGAGGGCATTGCAAGGTACCACTATGGCTACACCTTC	CSVEGIARYHYGYTF
TRBD2	TRBV7-2	TRBJ2-5	-	TGTGCCAGCAGCCGAGGACTAGAAGAGACCCAGTACTTC	CASSRGLEETQYF
TRBD1	TRBV6-5	TRBJ1-5	-	TGTGCCAGCAGTTCCGGGACAGGGGGAAATCAGCCCCAGCATTTT	CASSSGTGGNQPQHF
-	TRBV11-3	TRBJ2-7	-	TGTGCCAGCAGCTTAACCTGGGGTCAGGCCGAGCAGTACTTC	CASSLTWGQAEQYF
-	TRBV25-1	TRBJ2-5	-	TGTGCCAGCAGTGATCCTCCGGGACGGGGGCGCTGGGAGACCCAGTACTTC	CASSDPPGRGRWETQYF
-	TRBV29-1	TRBJ2-1	-	TGCAGCGCCGCCGAGAGTAGCTCCTACAATGAGCAGTTCTTC	CSAAESSSYNEQFF
-	TRBV27	TRBJ2-5	-	TGTGCCAGCAGTTTAGGGGGCACCGAGACCCAGTACTTC	CASSLGGTETQYF
-	TRBV11-2	TRBJ2-7	-	TGTGCCAGCAGCTTCCGGGAGCCCGGGGACGAGCAGTACTTC	CASSFREPGDEQYF
TRBD1	TRBV7-6	TRBJ2-1	-	TGTGCCAGCAGCTTGAACAGGGGGCTCTCCTACAATGAGCAGTTCTTC	CASSLNRGLSYNEQFF
-	TRBV25-1	TRBJ2-1	-	TGTGCCAGCAGCCTAACCGGGACGCTCTCCTACAATGAGCAGTTCTTC	CASSLTGTLSYNEQFF
-	TRBV7-7	TRBJ2-1	-	TGTGCTAGCAGCTTAGCAAGTTACAATGAGCAGTTCTTC	CASSLASYNEQFF
-	TRBV2	TRBJ2-7	-	TGTGCCAGCAGTGGACAGTTGAGCTCCTACGAGCAGTACTTC	CASSGQLSSYEQYF
TRBD2	TRBV7-2	TRBJ2-2	-	TGTGCCAGCAGCTTATCCAGCGGGAGCTTCACCGGGGAGCTGTTTTTT	CASSLSSGSFTGELFF
TRBD2	TRBV7-6	TRBJ2-2	-	TGTGCCAGCAGCTCAATAGGGGTTCCCTCTTCTAGCGGGGGACCACCGGGGGAGCTGTTTTTT	CASSSIGVPSSSGGPPGELFF
-	TRBV6-5	TRBJ2-5	-	TGTGCCAGCAGTTACATCCCGGGGACTCAAGAGACCCAGTACTTC	CASSYIPGTQETQYF
TRBD2	TRBV6-1	TRBJ2-1	-	TGTGCCAGCAGTGAAGAAGCGGGACGGGGCTACAATGAGCAGTTCTTC	CASSEEAGRGYNEQFF